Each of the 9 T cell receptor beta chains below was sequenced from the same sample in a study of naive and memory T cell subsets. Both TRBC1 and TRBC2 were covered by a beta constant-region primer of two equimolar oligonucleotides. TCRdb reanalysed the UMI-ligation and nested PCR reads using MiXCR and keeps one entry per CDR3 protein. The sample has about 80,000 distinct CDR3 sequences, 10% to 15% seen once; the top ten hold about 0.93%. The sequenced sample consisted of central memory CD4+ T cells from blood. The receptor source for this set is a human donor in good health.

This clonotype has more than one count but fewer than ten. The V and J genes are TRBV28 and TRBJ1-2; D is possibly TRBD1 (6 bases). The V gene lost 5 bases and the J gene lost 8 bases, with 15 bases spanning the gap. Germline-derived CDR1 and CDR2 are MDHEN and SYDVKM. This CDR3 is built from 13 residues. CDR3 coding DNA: TGTGCCAGCAGTGCCCCCACAGGGCAAGGCTACACCTTC. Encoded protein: CASSAPTGQGYTF.

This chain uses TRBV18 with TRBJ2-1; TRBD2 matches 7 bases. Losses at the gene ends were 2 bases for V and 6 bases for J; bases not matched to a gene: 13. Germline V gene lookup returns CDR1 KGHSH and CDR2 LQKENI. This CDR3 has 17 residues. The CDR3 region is CASSPNQGLRGFNEQFF. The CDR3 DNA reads TGTGCCAGCTCACCAAACCAGGGACTAAGAGGGTTCAATGAGCAGTTCTTC.

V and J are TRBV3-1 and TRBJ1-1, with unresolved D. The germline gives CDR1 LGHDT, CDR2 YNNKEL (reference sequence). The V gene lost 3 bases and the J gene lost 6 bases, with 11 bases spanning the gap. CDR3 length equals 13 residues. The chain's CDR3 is CASSQMRGAEAFF. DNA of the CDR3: TGTGCCAGCAGCCAGATGCGCGGGGCTGAAGCTTTCTTT.

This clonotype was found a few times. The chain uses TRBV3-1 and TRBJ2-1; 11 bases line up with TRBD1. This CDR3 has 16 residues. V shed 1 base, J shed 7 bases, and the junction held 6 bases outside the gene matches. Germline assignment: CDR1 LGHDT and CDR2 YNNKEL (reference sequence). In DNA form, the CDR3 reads TGTGCCAGCAGCCAAGCCCTAGGGACAGGGGGAAATGAGCAGTTCTTC. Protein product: CASSQALGTGGNEQFF.

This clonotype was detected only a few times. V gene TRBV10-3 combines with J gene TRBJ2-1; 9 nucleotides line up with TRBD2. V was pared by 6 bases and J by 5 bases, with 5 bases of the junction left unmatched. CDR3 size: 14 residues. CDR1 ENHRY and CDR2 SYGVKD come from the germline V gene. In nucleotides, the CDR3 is TGTGCCATCAGAATTAGCGGGAGTAACAATGAGCAGTTCTTC. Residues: CAIRISGSNNEQFF.

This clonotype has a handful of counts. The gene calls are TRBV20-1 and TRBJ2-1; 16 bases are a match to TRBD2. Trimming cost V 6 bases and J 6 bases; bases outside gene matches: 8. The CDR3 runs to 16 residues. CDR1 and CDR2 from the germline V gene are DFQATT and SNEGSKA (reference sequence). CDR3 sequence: CSAPGLAGGSGNEQFF. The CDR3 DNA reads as TGCAGTGCGCCGGGACTAGCGGGAGGGAGTGGCAATGAGCAGTTCTTC.

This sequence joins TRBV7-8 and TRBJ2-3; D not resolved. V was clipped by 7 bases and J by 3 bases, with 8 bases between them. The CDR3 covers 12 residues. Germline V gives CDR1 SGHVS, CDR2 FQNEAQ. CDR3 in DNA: TGTGCCAGCAATTTCCTAACAGATACGCAGTATTTT. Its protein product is CASNFLTDTQYF.

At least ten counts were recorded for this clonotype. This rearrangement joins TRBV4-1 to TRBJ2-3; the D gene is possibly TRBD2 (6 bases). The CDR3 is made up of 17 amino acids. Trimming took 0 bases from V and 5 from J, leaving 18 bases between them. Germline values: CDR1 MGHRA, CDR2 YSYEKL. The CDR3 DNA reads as TGCGCCAGCAGCCAAGATTTGAGCGATGGGGGGAGAGATACGCAGTATTTT. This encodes CASSQDLSDGGRDTQYF.

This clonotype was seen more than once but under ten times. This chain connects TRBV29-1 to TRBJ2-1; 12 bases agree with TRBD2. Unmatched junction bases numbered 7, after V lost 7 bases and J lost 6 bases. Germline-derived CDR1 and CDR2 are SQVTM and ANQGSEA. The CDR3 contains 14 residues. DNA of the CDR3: TGCAGCGGGAATCTAGCGGGAGGGCCCAATGAGCAGTTCTTC. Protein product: CSGNLAGGPNEQFF.